The 8 T cell receptor beta chains in this list originate from one sample, sequenced in a study of T cells in Graves' hyperthyroidism and ophthalmopathy. What was amplified from RNA transcripts were TCR beta CDR3 regions. HTBI primers were used for first-round RT-PCR of the TCR CDR3. One entry per CDR3 protein, called by TCRdb with MiXCR from the multiplex PCR reads. The sample contains approximately 210,000 distinct CDR3 sequences, over 15% of which appear only once. Sequenced input: blood. All receptors come from a man aged 50 or older with Graves' hyperthyroidism.

This clonotype was observed a few times. This chain uses TRBV4-1 with TRBJ1-2, with D possibly being TRBD1 (5 bases). The germline V and J ends were trimmed by 4 bases and 3 bases, with 9 bases remaining between them. The CDR3 extends over 13 amino acids. CDR1 is MGHRA, CDR2 YSYEKL, per germline. CDR3 loop: CASSPRGDYGYTF. The CDR3 region has the DNA TGCGCCAGCAGCCCCCGGGGGGACTATGGCTACACCTTC.

This clonotype was recorded a few times. The gene calls are TRBV7-6 and TRBJ2-5, with 11 positions matching TRBD1. Trimming took 9 bases from V and 4 from J; bases not matched to a gene: 4. CDR1 and CDR2 (germline): SGHVS, FNYEAQ. The CDR3 contains 13 residues. CDR3 region: CASRGQGAETQYF. The CDR3 DNA reads as TGTGCCAGTAGAGGACAGGGGGCAGAGACCCAGTACTTC.

The chain combines TRBV12-3 or TRBV12-4 with TRBJ2-1; possibly TRBD2 for D (6 bases). Between the trimmed V and J ends, which lost 3 bases and 13 bases, there was a span of 13 bases. This CDR3 has 12 residues. For the CDR3, the DNA is TGTGCCAGCAGTTTCGCCGGGACTCCCCAGTTCTTC. Residues: CASSFAGTPQFF.

This clonotype was seen more than once but under ten times. This chain connects TRBV7-2 to TRBJ2-4; D uncertain. The ends were cut back, 6 bases at V and 0 bases at J, with 9 bases in the middle. This CDR3 has 14 amino acids. CDR1 and CDR2 from the germline V gene are SGHTA and FQGNSA. CDR3 amino acids: CASSPEVAKNIQYF. DNA of the CDR3: TGTGCCAGCAGTCCTGAGGTAGCCAAAAACATTCAGTACTTC. The full variable domain, with the rest looked up from reference TRBV7-2 and TRBJ2-4, is GAGVSQSPSNKVTEKGKDVELRCDPISGHTALYWYRQSLGQGLEFLIYFQGNSAPDKSGLPSDRFSAERTGGSVSTLTIQRTQQEDSAVYLCASSPEVAKNIQYFGAGTRLSVL.

Concerning this clonotype: A read error is possible here, since a much larger clone lies one base away. J is TRBJ2-7 and V is TRBV27, with D possibly matching TRBD1 (6 bases). Germline CDR1 MNHEY, CDR2 SMNVEV (reference sequence). The CDR3 is made up of 15 amino acids. The CDR3 DNA reads TGTACCAGCAGCATACGGACCATCACAGGGACCGAGCAGTACTTC. Translation gives CTSSIRTITGTEQYF.

This clonotype was recorded a few times. The chain links TRBV3-1 to TRBJ2-2; D may correspond to TRBD1 or TRBD2 (5 bases each). This CDR3 spans 17 amino acids. V was trimmed by 6 bases and J by 0 bases, leaving 17 bases between them. Per germline, CDR1 LGHDT and CDR2 YNNKEL (reference sequence). DNA for the CDR3: TGTGCCAGCAGTCCCCGGGGCAGGACCTCGAACACCGGGGAGCTGTTTTTT. The encoded protein is CASSPRGRTSNTGELFF.

Many counts were recorded for this clonotype. The chain employs TRBV30 and TRBJ2-2; tentatively, D is TRBD1 (6 bases). V was shortened by 3 bases and J by 3 bases, with 11 bases between the two germline ends. Per germline, CDR1 GTSNPN and CDR2 SVGIG (reference sequence). The CDR3 length is 14 residues. DNA of the CDR3: TGTGCCTGGAGGGACAGTGGCTACACCGGGGAGCTGTTTTTT. It yields the protein CAWRDSGYTGELFF.

There are many counts of this clonotype. V usage is TRBV20-1 and J usage is TRBJ2-3; 8 bases are shared with TRBD2. The junction had 13 bases not matched to a gene; V was cut back by 0 bases and J by 5 bases. CDR3 length equals 17 residues. CDR1 is DFQATT, CDR2 SNEGSKA, per germline (reference sequence). CDR3 nucleotides: TGCAGTGCTAGAGATAGTCGGGAGGGAGGGCCTGTAGATACGCAGTATTTT. Protein: CSARDSREGGPVDTQYF.